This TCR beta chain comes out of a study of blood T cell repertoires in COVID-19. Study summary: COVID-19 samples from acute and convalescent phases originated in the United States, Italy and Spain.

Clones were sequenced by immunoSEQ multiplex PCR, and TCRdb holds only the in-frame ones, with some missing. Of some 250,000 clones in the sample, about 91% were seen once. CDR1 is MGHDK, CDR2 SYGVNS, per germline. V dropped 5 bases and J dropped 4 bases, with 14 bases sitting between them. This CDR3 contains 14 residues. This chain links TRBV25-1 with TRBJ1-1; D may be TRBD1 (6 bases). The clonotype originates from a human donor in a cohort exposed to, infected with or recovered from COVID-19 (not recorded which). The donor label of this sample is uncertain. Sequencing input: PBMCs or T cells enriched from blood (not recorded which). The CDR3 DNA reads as TGTGCCAGCAGTCCACAGGGTCGGGGCACTGAAGCTTTCTTT. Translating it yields CASSPQGRGTEAFF.